The clone carrying this T cell receptor (beta chain) was found a few times. CDR3 length equals 14 residues. The V gene's germline CDR1 is MNHEY and CDR2 SMNVEV (reference sequence). Trimming removed 6 bases at V and 11 bases at J, with 19 bases between. Specified treatment: 15 Gy SBRT to primary tumor, nephrectomy 4 weeks later. The assay was immunoSEQ multiplex PCR, and TCRdb's table has in-frame clones only and misses some. Altogether over 15,000 clones are present, roughly 62% being singletons, with the ten largest covering roughly an eighth. The source of the sample is a study of radiation and T cells in renal cell carcinoma.

This chain uses TRBV27 with TRBJ1-4; no firm D call. The specimen was tumor tissue, collected from a patient whose treatment included radiotherapy and nephrectomy. This receptor was identified in a woman between 65 and 79 years old with renal cell carcinoma. DNA of the CDR3: TGTGCCAGCAGAGAGACACCCTTAATGAATAAACTGTTTTTT. Translating gives CASRETPLMNKLFF.